This T cell receptor beta chain derives from a study of sequential checkpoint blockade in melanoma. Study overall: Arm A got nivolumab then ipilimumab; arm B the reverse, 1:1.

As to treatment: randomized to nivolumab then ipilimumab (arm A) or the reverse (arm B). The repertoire was sequenced with immunoSEQ multiplex PCR; TCRdb's copy has only in-frame clones and lacks some. This sample has 13,000 or so clones, with about two thirds found just once. The sequences come from CD8+ T cells sorted from blood (inferred from file names), collected from a patient given nivolumab and ipilimumab in sequence. This TCR was recovered from a human donor with melanoma.

The CDR3 sequence is CASATSDEQFF. CDR3 nucleotide sequence: TGTGCCAGCGCGACTAGCGATGAGCAGTTCTTC. This chain joins TRBV6-1 and TRBJ2-1; the match to TRBD2 covers 8 bases. Per the germline V gene, CDR1 is MNHNS and CDR2 is SASEGT. Losses at the gene ends were 8 bases for V and 8 bases for J; bases not matched to a gene: 2. The CDR3 spans 11 residues.